These 27 T cell receptor beta chains were all obtained from the same sample, sequenced in a study of blood T cell repertoires in COVID-19. Assay used: immunoSEQ multiplex PCR; TCRdb lists only in-frame clones, some missing. The table lists approximately 94,000 clones, just under 80% of them singletons. Sequencing input: peripheral blood. These TCRs come from a man in his 70s with active or convalescent COVID-19.

V usage is TRBV5-4 and J usage is TRBJ1-1; TRBD1 agrees at 7 bases. The germline CDR1 and CDR2 sequences are SGHNT and YYREEE (reference sequence). The CDR3 covers 14 residues. After removal of 4 bases from V and 4 bases from J, the junction contained 7 bases not matched to a gene. The CDR3 nucleotides read TGTGCCAGCAGCCGACAGGGTTGGAGCACTGAAGCTTTCTTT. Protein sequence: CASSRQGWSTEAFF. Full variable domain (outside the CDR3, taken from reference TRBV5-4 and TRBJ1-1): ETGVTQSPTHLIKTRGQQVTLRCSSQSGHNTVSWYQQALGQGPQFIFQYYREEENGRGNFPPRFSGLQFPNYSSELNVNALELDDSALYLCASSRQGWSTEAFFGQGTRLTVV.

The chain joins TRBV9 to TRBJ2-2; D gene ambiguous. Germline-derived CDR1 and CDR2 are SGDLS and YYNGEE. The CDR3 sequence is 12 residues long. V was cut by 8 bases and J by 1 base, with 6 bases left in between. CDR3 region: CASSWNTGELFF. The CDR3 DNA is TGTGCCAGTTCCTGGAACACCGGGGAGCTGTTTTTT.

This rearrangement joins TRBV9 to TRBJ2-2; TRBD2 aligns across 8 bases. This CDR3 region has 16 residues. The trim removed 2 bases at V and 7 bases at J, leaving 10 bases unmatched. Looked up from germline, CDR1 is SGDLS and CDR2 is YYNGEE. CDR3: CASSVEAGGAGGELFF. CDR3 sequence (DNA): TGTGCCAGCAGCGTCGAGGCGGGGGGCGCGGGCGGGGAGCTGTTTTTT.

This clone was counted at least ten times. The chain couples TRBV27 to TRBJ2-7; 10 positions match TRBD2. This CDR3 comprises 16 residues. With 6 bases clipped from V and 0 bases from J, the junction kept 8 bases outside the gene matches. Germline CDR1 MNHEY, CDR2 SMNVEV (reference sequence). CDR3 protein: CASSRRTSGPSYEQYF. CDR3 bases: TGTGCCAGCAGCCGCCGGACTAGCGGTCCCTCCTACGAGCAGTACTTC.

The chain combines TRBV7-9 with TRBJ2-1; weak D call: TRBD1 (6 bases). This CDR3 region has 12 residues. Trimming cost V 0 bases and J 10 bases, with 7 bases left between them. Germline loops: CDR1 SEHNR, CDR2 FQNEAQ (reference sequence). CDR3 coding DNA: TGTGCCAGCAGCTTAGCAAGGGGGGAGCAGTTCTTC. Amino acids: CASSLARGEQFF.

The CDR3 coding sequence is TGTGCCGTGGTCCTGATGGGGCTTTCCTACGAGCAGTACTTC. Protein: CAVVLMGLSYEQYF. This sequence joins TRBV30 and TRBJ2-7; possibly TRBD1 for D (5 bases). The germline V and J ends were trimmed by 8 bases and 1 base, with 18 bases remaining between them. The CDR3 has 14 residues. Germline CDR1 and CDR2: GTSNPN and SVGIG (reference sequence).

The J gene is TRBJ2-1, the V gene TRBV11-2; possible D gene TRBD2, 5 bases. Between the trimmed V and J ends, which lost 5 bases and 0 bases, there was a span of 14 bases. Per the germline V gene, CDR1 is SGHAT and CDR2 is FQNNGV. The CDR3 covers 16 residues. CDR3 sequence (DNA): TGTGCCAGCAGCCCCGGACTGCGGAGCTCCTACAATGAGCAGTTCTTC. Its translation is CASSPGLRSSYNEQFF.

This sequence joins TRBV3-1 (or the pseudogene TRBV3-2) and TRBJ1-3, with TRBD1 matching over 8 bases. Unmatched junction bases numbered 9, after V lost 4 bases and J lost 1 base. CDR1 is LGHDT, CDR2 YNNKEL, per germline (reference sequence). The CDR3 totals 17 residues. The CDR3, as DNA: TGTGCCAGCAGCCGATCGGACAGGGCGCGATCTGGAAACACCATATATTTT. Its protein product is CASSRSDRARSGNTIYF.

The chain recombines TRBV5-4 with TRBJ2-2, with 14 bases aligning to TRBD2. The CDR3 has 18 residues. After removal of 2 bases from V and 4 bases from J, the junction contained 7 bases not matched to a gene. The germline V gene has CDR1 SGHNT and CDR2 YYREEE (reference sequence). CDR3 coding DNA: TGTGCCAGCAGCTTACCGGGACTAGCGGGAGAAGGCACCGGGGAGCTGTTTTTT. Its protein product is CASSLPGLAGEGTGELFF. Full variable domain (rest looked up from reference TRBV5-4 and TRBJ2-2): ETGVTQSPTHLIKTRGQQVTLRCSSQSGHNTVSWYQQALGQGPQFIFQYYREEENGRGNFPPRFSGLQFPNYSSELNVNALELDDSALYLCASSLPGLAGEGTGELFFGEGSRLTVL.

The rearrangement links TRBV27 to TRBJ2-7; D is perhaps TRBD1 (5 bases). The CDR3 spans 14 residues. Trimming left V 3 bases short and J 0 bases short, with 9 bases between. Germline assignment: CDR1 MNHEY and CDR2 SMNVEV (reference sequence). CDR3 protein: CASSLIGDSYEQYF. The CDR3 coding sequence is TGTGCCAGCAGTTTGATAGGGGACTCCTACGAGCAGTACTTC.

This clone was seen ten or more times. The chain links TRBV24-1 to TRBJ2-7; the match to TRBD1 covers 7 bases. Per germline, CDR1 KGHDR and CDR2 SFDVKD. The V segment lost 4 bases and the J segment 0 bases; nucleotides outside the gene matches: 8. The length of the CDR3 is 16 residues. The CDR3 nucleotides read TGTGCCACCAGTGACCCAAGACAGGGTTACTCCTACGAGCAGTACTTC. As protein: CATSDPRQGYSYEQYF.

The V and J genes are TRBV5-6 and TRBJ1-4; weak D call: TRBD1 (5 bases). This CDR3 is 15 amino acids long. From germline, CDR1 is SGHDT and CDR2 YYEEEE. Trimming stripped 0 bases from V and 3 bases from J, with 9 bases between. CDR3 DNA: TGTGCCAGCAGCTTGGATGGGGGGGCTAATGAAAAACTGTTTTTT. Encoded protein: CASSLDGGANEKLFF.

The chain carries TRBV7-9 and TRBJ2-2; 14 nucleotides match TRBD2. The V gene's germline CDR1 is SEHNR and CDR2 FQNEAQ (reference sequence). The CDR3 covers 15 residues. V shed 11 bases and J 5 bases; nucleotides not matched to a gene: 7. The DNA for the CDR3 is TGTGCCGGACCGGGGACTAGCGGGAGTACCGGGGAGCTGTTTTTT. It yields the protein CAGPGTSGSTGELFF.

This CDR3 is CASSIQGLRTNEKLFF. CDR3 bases: TGTGCCAGCAGCATACAGGGTTTACGAACTAATGAAAAACTGTTTTTT. The J gene is TRBJ1-4, the V gene TRBV7-9, with a possible D match to TRBD1 (6 bases). Germline lookup yields CDR1 SEHNR and CDR2 FQNEAQ (reference sequence). The CDR3 covers 16 residues. Trimming pared 5 bases from V and 1 base from J, leaving 14 bases between.

This chain links TRBV4-3 with TRBJ2-7, with a tentative D call TRBD1 (5 bases). V lost 4 bases and J 6 bases, leaving 13 bases between the germline ends. Germline CDR1 reads LGHNA; CDR2 reads YSLEER. The CDR3 has 13 amino acids. The CDR3 DNA reads TGCGCCAGCAGCCCCCTGGGAAGGGGCGAGCAGTACTTC. Encoded protein: CASSPLGRGEQYF.

With regard to this clone: It differs at one base from a far larger clone, so likely a read error. This chain connects TRBV7-3 to TRBJ1-1; weak D call: TRBD1 (5 bases). The germline V gene has CDR1 SGHTA and CDR2 FQGTGA. V was pared by 2 bases and J by 1 base, with 5 bases between. The CDR3 runs 13 residues. The CDR3 is CASSLGQNTEAFF. In DNA form, the CDR3 reads TGTGCCAGCAGCTTAGGACAGAACACTGAAGCTTTCTTT.

In its sample, this clone was seen a few times. The rearrangement joins TRBV2 to TRBJ1-6; D might be TRBD1 (6 bases). The germline V and J ends were trimmed by 5 bases and 5 bases, with 10 bases remaining between them. Germline V CDR1 and CDR2: SNHLY, FYNNEI. There are 14 residues in the CDR3. The DNA for the CDR3 is TGTGCCAGCAGTCACAGGGAAGATAATTCACCCCTCCACTTT. Residues: CASSHREDNSPLHF. Supplemented by reference TRBV2 and TRBJ1-6, the full variable domain reads EPEVTQTPSHQVTQMGQEVILRCVPISNHLYFYWYRQILGQKVEFLVSFYNNEISEKSEIFDDQFSVERPDGSNFTLKIRSTKLEDSAMYFCASSHREDNSPLHFGNGTRLTVT.

The rearrangement uses TRBV30 and TRBJ1-2, with 7 bases identical to TRBD1. CDR1 is GTSNPN and CDR2 is SVGIG in the germline V gene (reference sequence). Trimming cost V 0 bases and J 3 bases; bases outside gene matches: 10. The CDR3 runs to 16 residues. DNA of the CDR3: TGTGCCTGGAGTGTAGGTTCTGCAGGGGGTTACTATGGCTACACCTTC. This encodes CAWSVGSAGGYYGYTF.

The rearrangement links TRBV3-1 (or the pseudogene TRBV3-2) to TRBJ1-3; TRBD1 is a possible D gene (5 bases). Germline loops: CDR1 LGHDT, CDR2 YNNKEL (reference sequence). V was clipped by 3 bases and J by 3 bases, with 12 bases between them. CDR3 length: 15 residues. CDR3 amino acids: CASSHPDRYGNTIYF. As DNA, the CDR3 is TGTGCCAGCAGCCACCCAGACAGATATGGAAACACCATATATTTT.

The chain has TRBV19 and TRBJ2-5; no clear D. Trimming left V 3 bases short and J 3 bases short, with 8 bases between. This CDR3 is 13 amino acids long. The germline CDR1 and CDR2 sequences are LNHDA and SQIVND (reference sequence). CDR3 protein: CASSIPTEETQYF. CDR3 bases: TGTGCCAGTAGTATCCCCACAGAAGAGACCCAGTACTTC.

The rearrangement joins TRBV30 to TRBJ1-5; D not resolved. V lost 0 bases to trimming and J lost 5 bases, with 8 bases between them. This CDR3 region has 13 residues. CDR1 and CDR2 (germline): GTSNPN, SVGIG (reference sequence). CDR3 sequence reads: CAWSVREDQPQHF. The CDR3 bases are TGTGCCTGGAGTGTAAGGGAGGATCAGCCCCAGCATTTT.

The CDR3: CASSLELAGVVYEQYF. Written as DNA, the CDR3 is TGTGCCAGCAGCTTAGAACTAGCGGGAGTTGTCTACGAGCAGTACTTC. The chain is built from TRBV7-9 and TRBJ2-7; TRBD2 matches at 11 bases. J lost 3 bases, V lost 1 base, and 5 bases had no gene match. Germline V lookup: CDR1 SEHNR, CDR2 FQNEAQ (reference sequence). CDR3 length equals 16 residues.

The CDR3 DNA is TGTGCCAGCAGCCTTGGACAGAATTTGAACACTGAAGCTTTCTTT. Amino acid sequence: CASSLGQNLNTEAFF. The rearrangement uses TRBV5-8 and TRBJ1-1; maybe TRBD1 (6 bases). V was cut by 4 bases and J by 0 bases, with 13 bases left in between. Germline lookup yields CDR1 SGHTS and CDR2 YDEGEE. The CDR3 is made up of 15 amino acids.

The CDR3 nucleotides are TGTGCCATCAGGGTGACAGGGACCTACGAGCAGTACTTC. As protein: CAIRVTGTYEQYF. The rearrangement uses TRBV10-3 and TRBJ2-7, with 7 bases lining up with TRBD1. This CDR3 comprises 13 residues. The V gene's germline CDR1 is ENHRY and CDR2 SYGVKD. V gave up 6 bases and J gave up 2 bases; unmatched junction bases: 4.

In its sample, this clone was seen once. The chain joins TRBV7-9 to TRBJ1-2, with 7 bases identical to TRBD1. Germline values: CDR1 SEHNR, CDR2 FQNEAQ (reference sequence). The CDR3 loop spans 13 amino acids. Trimming took 3 bases from V and 8 from J; bases not matched to a gene: 6. The CDR3 nucleotides are TGTGCCAGCAGCTTGACCAGGGGGGACGGCTACACCTTC. This translates into CASSLTRGDGYTF.

This chain connects TRBV12-5 to TRBJ2-2; possibly TRBD1 for D (6 bases). Germline values: CDR1 LGHNT, CDR2 FRNRAP. Trimming left V 5 bases short and J 6 bases short, with 10 bases between. CDR3 length: 13 residues. DNA of the CDR3: TGTGCTAGTGGTCCACAGGGCGCCGGGGAGCTGTTTTTT. Translation gives CASGPQGAGELFF.

The chain recombines TRBV7-9 with TRBJ1-4, with 7 bases matching TRBD1. After removal of 2 bases from V and 8 bases from J, the junction contained 5 bases not matched to a gene. The germline V gene has CDR1 SEHNR and CDR2 FQNEAQ (reference sequence). The CDR3 has 14 residues. CDR3 coding DNA: TGTGCCAGCAGCTTAACAGGGGAAGGCGAAAAACTGTTTTTT. This codes for CASSLTGEGEKLFF.